A single sample is the source of the 26 T cell receptor beta chains below, sequenced in a study of shared clonotypes between healthy human individuals. CD45RO-negative, CCR7-positively selected cells formed the naive CD8 fraction, excluding terminally differentiated effector memory CD45RA+ cells. Sequencing used immunoSEQ multiplex PCR; TCRdb keeps in-frame clones, though not all of them. The sample yields around 610,000 clones, around 96% seen once. Sequences were obtained from naive CD8+ T cells sorted from blood. The receptor set was obtained from a woman aged 25 to 45 in good health.

V is TRBV27 and J is TRBJ2-4, with 9 bases lining up with TRBD1. Per germline, CDR1 MNHEY and CDR2 SMNVEV (reference sequence). This CDR3 comprises 13 residues. V trimming: 6 bases; J trimming: 10 bases; junction bases outside the gene matches: 7. For the CDR3, the DNA is TGTGCCAGCAGGGCAGGGACAGGGTTTATTCAGTACTTC. Translation: CASRAGTGFIQYF.

The chain couples TRBV7-2 to TRBJ2-7; D ambiguous. V was trimmed by 5 bases and J by 5 bases, leaving 10 bases between them. The CDR3 is 12 amino acids. Germline V lookup: CDR1 SGHTA, CDR2 FQGNSA. This CDR3 is CASSPDEDEQYF. DNA for the CDR3: TGTGCCAGCAGCCCCGACGAAGACGAGCAGTACTTC.

The CDR3 DNA reads as TGTGCCAGCAGCGCCCCCCCCGGGACTAGACCAGAATATACGCAGTATTTT. Translation gives CASSAPPGTRPEYTQYF. J is TRBJ2-3 and V is TRBV9; 8 bases align to TRBD2. With 3 bases clipped from V and 7 bases from J, the junction kept 16 bases outside the gene matches. Germline V gives CDR1 SGDLS, CDR2 YYNGEE. This CDR3 has 17 amino acids.

The chain links TRBV28 to TRBJ2-3; TRBD1 might be the D (5 bases). CDR3 length: 14 residues. Germline V gene lookup returns CDR1 MDHEN and CDR2 SYDVKM. Between the trimmed V and J ends, which lost 2 bases and 3 bases, there was a span of 9 bases. The CDR3: CASSLEQGTDTQYF. The CDR3 nucleotides are TGTGCCAGCAGTTTAGAGCAGGGAACAGATACGCAGTATTTT.

The gene calls are TRBV5-6 and TRBJ2-3; D gene ambiguous. The CDR3 covers 12 residues. V was pared by 4 bases and J by 2 bases, with 5 bases between. The germline V gene has CDR1 SGHDT and CDR2 YYEEEE. In nucleotides, the CDR3 is TGTGCCAGCAGCGGATTCACAGATACGCAGTATTTT. Its protein is CASSGFTDTQYF.

The chain joins TRBV11-2 to TRBJ2-7; no reliable D call. Germline CDR1 reads SGHAT; CDR2 reads FQNNGV. Deletions cut 7 bases from V and 3 bases from J, with 13 bases between. The CDR3 has 13 residues. In DNA form, the CDR3 reads TGTGCCAGCACCGGCGTAGCAGTCTACGAGCAGTACTTC. Its protein product is CASTGVAVYEQYF.

The J gene is TRBJ1-1, the V gene TRBV2; no clear D gene. Trimming cost V 5 bases and J 4 bases, with 11 bases left between them. Germline V gene data show CDR1 as SNHLY and CDR2 as FYNNEI. The CDR3 covers 13 residues. The CDR3 sequence: CASSSGISTEAFF. The CDR3 region has the DNA TGTGCCAGCAGTTCCGGGATAAGCACTGAAGCTTTCTTT.

Of note for this clone: The germline gene is not matched at one end of the junction; a read error may be the cause. The chain joins TRBV28 to TRBJ2-7; weak D call: TRBD1 (6 bases). There are 13 residues in the CDR3. In germline, CDR1 is MDHEN, CDR2 SYDVKM. As DNA, the CDR3 is TGTGCCAGCAGTCTATGGGACAACTACGAGCAGTACTTC. This translates into CASSLWDNYEQYF.

The genes are TRBV5-6 and TRBJ1-1; unclear D gene. Trimming stripped 1 base from V and 4 bases from J, with 17 bases between. CDR1 is SGHDT and CDR2 is YYEEEE in the germline V gene. The CDR3 is 16 residues long. DNA for the CDR3: TGTGCCAGCAGCTTGTTGATGGACGGACGGTTCACTGAAGCTTTCTTT. It is translated as CASSLLMDGRFTEAFF.

The V call is TRBV4-1, the J call TRBJ2-3; TRBD2 agrees at 7 bases. The V gene end was trimmed by 4 bases and the J gene end by 5 bases; junction bases not matched to a gene: 9. CDR1 MGHRA and CDR2 YSYEKL come from the germline V gene. The CDR3 runs 15 residues. Written as DNA, the CDR3 is TGCGCCAGCAGCCCTCGGGCGGGAGTCATAGATACGCAGTATTTT. Residues: CASSPRAGVIDTQYF.

This clone was seen a single time. The V call is TRBV7-6, the J call TRBJ2-3; 9 bases fit TRBD2. The CDR3 is 15 residues long. V lost 2 bases, J lost 5 bases, and 5 bases stayed unmatched. Germline V gives CDR1 SGHVS, CDR2 FNYEAQ. The CDR3 protein is CASSLIAGVKDTQYF. The CDR3, as DNA: TGTGCCAGCAGCTTAATAGCGGGAGTGAAAGATACGCAGTATTTT.

V gene TRBV28 combines with J gene TRBJ2-7; D is undetermined. Germline CDR1 is MDHEN and CDR2 is SYDVKM. The germline V and J ends were trimmed by 1 base and 7 bases, with 11 bases remaining between them. CDR3 size: 13 residues. CDR3 protein: CASSLSRIEEQYF. The DNA of the CDR3 is TGTGCCAGCAGTTTATCCCGGATCGAAGAGCAGTACTTC.

The chain recombines TRBV9 with TRBJ2-5, with TRBD2 matching 8 bases. Germline V gives CDR1 SGDLS, CDR2 YYNGEE. Unmatched junction bases numbered 3, after V lost 3 bases and J lost 5 bases. This CDR3 spans 13 amino acids. DNA of the CDR3: TGTGCCAGCAGCGAAAGCGGGAGCGAGACCCAGTACTTC. Its protein product is CASSESGSETQYF.

CDR3: CASRKHRGPYNEQFF. The CDR3 coding sequence is TGCGCCAGCAGGAAACACAGGGGGCCCTACAATGAGCAGTTCTTC. This chain connects TRBV10-1 to TRBJ2-1, with 9 nucleotides matching TRBD1. The germline CDR1 and CDR2 sequences are WNHNN and SYGVQD (reference sequence). The CDR3 covers 15 residues. V shed 6 bases, J shed 2 bases, and the junction held 5 bases outside the gene matches.

This clone was seen a single time. Distinct nucleotide sequences in the sample also encode this CDR3. This chain links TRBV27 with TRBJ2-3; TRBD2 aligns across 9 bases. Germline values: CDR1 MNHEY, CDR2 SMNVEV (reference sequence). V lost 1 base, J lost 3 bases, and 2 bases stayed unmatched. The CDR3 is 15 residues long. The CDR3 loop reads CASSLLAGVTDTQYF. For the CDR3, the DNA is TGTGCCAGCAGTTTATTAGCGGGAGTGACAGATACGCAGTATTTT.

This chain joins TRBV7-9 and TRBJ2-1; 7 bases are shared with TRBD1. CDR1 and CDR2 (germline): SEHNR, FQNEAQ (reference sequence). Losses at the gene ends were 5 bases for V and 7 bases for J; bases not matched to a gene: 5. This CDR3 has 13 residues. The CDR3, as DNA: TGTGCCAGCAGCCCCGGGACAGTAAATGAGCAGTTCTTC. This translates into CASSPGTVNEQFF.

The V and J genes are TRBV29-1 and TRBJ1-4, with D possibly matching TRBD1 (5 bases). Germline CDR1 is SQVTM and CDR2 is ANQGSEA. CDR3 length equals 12 residues. Trimming removed 4 bases from V and 7 bases from J, with 10 bases in between. The CDR3 nucleotides are TGCAGCGTTGGTGGGGGGGGTGAAAAACTGTTTTTT. Encoded protein: CSVGGGGEKLFF.

To note about this clone: Other DNA sequences in this specimen translate into the identical CDR3. This rearrangement joins TRBV9 to TRBJ2-3, with 9 bases that match TRBD2. Germline values: CDR1 SGDLS, CDR2 YYNGEE. CDR3 size: 15 residues. With V trimmed by 4 bases and J by 1 base, 4 bases remained unmatched. The CDR3 sequence is CASSLSGGGTDTQYF. The CDR3 coding sequence is TGTGCCAGCAGCCTTAGCGGGGGAGGCACAGATACGCAGTATTTT.

This rearrangement joins TRBV6-1 to TRBJ1-4; unclear D gene. The CDR3 loop spans 15 amino acids. V lost 0 bases to trimming and J lost 5 bases, with 10 bases between them. Germline assignment: CDR1 MNHNS and CDR2 SASEGT. The CDR3 is CASSEAPGGNEKLFF. In nucleotides, the CDR3 is TGTGCCAGCAGTGAAGCCCCAGGCGGGAATGAAAAACTGTTTTTT.

The rearrangement links TRBV9 to TRBJ1-1; 7 nucleotides match TRBD1. Germline V gene sequence: CDR1 SGDLS, CDR2 YYNGEE. Trimming cost V 2 bases and J 4 bases; bases outside gene matches: 8. The CDR3 loop spans 15 amino acids. The CDR3 loop reads CASSVAGGRGTEAFF. The CDR3 region has the DNA TGTGCCAGCAGCGTGGCAGGGGGTAGGGGCACTGAAGCTTTCTTT. Full variable domain (rest looked up from reference TRBV9 and TRBJ1-1): DSGVTQTPKHLITATGQRVTLRCSPRSGDLSVYWYQQSLDQGLQFLIQYYNGEERAKGNILERFSAQQFPDLHSELNLSSLELGDSALYFCASSVAGGRGTEAFFGQGTRLTVV.

The V and J genes are TRBV5-8 and TRBJ1-1; 7 bases agree with TRBD1. Germline CDR1 is SGHTS and CDR2 is YDEGEE. CDR3 length: 16 amino acids. J lost 4 bases, V lost 2 bases, and 11 bases had no gene match. This chain's CDR3 is CASSFRGAHRGTEAFF. The CDR3 DNA reads as TGTGCCAGCAGCTTTCGAGGAGCCCACAGGGGCACTGAAGCTTTCTTT.

This rearrangement joins TRBV4-2 to TRBJ2-7; D unclear. The ends were cut back, 8 bases at V and 0 bases at J, with 8 bases in the middle. CDR3 length: 12 amino acids. Germline CDR1 and CDR2: LGHNA and YNFKEQ. CDR3 protein: CASRGDSYEQYF. The CDR3 coding sequence is TGTGCCAGCCGTGGGGACTCCTACGAGCAGTACTTC.

The gene calls are TRBV6-5 and TRBJ2-1, with D perhaps being TRBD1 or TRBD2 (5 bases each). The V gene lost 7 bases and the J gene lost 5 bases, with 15 bases spanning the gap. The CDR3 runs to 14 residues. CDR1 is MNHEY, CDR2 SVGAGI, per germline. The CDR3 region is CASIRDPRDNEQFF. The CDR3, as DNA: TGTGCCAGCATCCGGGACCCCAGAGACAATGAGCAGTTCTTC.

The chain carries TRBV5-1 and TRBJ2-1; TRBD2 agrees at 10 bases. From germline, CDR1 is SGHRS and CDR2 YFSETQ. Germline trimming cut 9 bases from V and 0 bases from J; bases unmatched to any gene: 12. There are 17 residues in the CDR3. The CDR3 coding sequence is TGCGCCACCGCAGTCCGAACTAGCGGGAACTCCTACAATGAGCAGTTCTTC. Translated: CATAVRTSGNSYNEQFF. Looking up the rest from reference TRBV5-1 and TRBJ2-1 gives the full variable domain: KAGVTQTPRYLIKTRGQQVTLSCSPISGHRSVSWYQQTPGQGLQFLFEYFSETQRNKGNFPGRFSGRQFSNSRSEMNVSTLELGDSALYLCATAVRTSGNSYNEQFFGPGTRLTVL.

In its sample, this clone was seen a few times. V and J are TRBV5-6 and TRBJ1-5; D might be TRBD1 (5 bases). Germline-derived CDR1 and CDR2 are SGHDT and YYEEEE. CDR3 length equals 15 residues. V gave up 7 bases and J gave up 2 bases, with 16 bases separating them. Written as DNA, the CDR3 is TGTGCCAGCGGATCCGGGACCTCGGGCAATCAGCCCCAGCATTTT. Translation gives CASGSGTSGNQPQHF.

This chain uses TRBV6-1 with TRBJ2-7; D may be TRBD1 (5 bases). The V end lost 3 bases, the J end lost 4 bases, and 16 bases lay between the germline ends. Looked up from germline, CDR1 is MNHNS and CDR2 is SASEGT. The CDR3 covers 15 residues. The CDR3 loop is CASSDTGFTLYEQYF. The CDR3 DNA follows: TGTGCCAGCAGTGATACAGGATTTACTCTTTACGAGCAGTACTTC.